The entry below gives a single TCR beta chain sequence along with its context. Antigen specificity is unknown. The CDR3 extends over 14 amino acids. CDR1 is SGHAT and CDR2 is FQNNGV in the germline V gene. The V and J ends lost 5 bases and 3 bases, in that order; junction bases with no gene match: 6. This sample was included in a study of blood T cells in healthy people across ages. Study-level results: The authors considered diversity estimates from one million T cells to be underestimates.

The authors ran a second PCR of about 7 to 11 cycles using a sample-barcoded 5' primer and a J-beta primer mix. TCRdb ran MiXCR on the 5' RACE reads and lists one entry per CDR3 protein. The sample has 600,000 to 1,000,000 distinct CDR3 sequences; around 25% are singletons. These data are also associated with another study on T cells of mothers and their children.

The rearrangement uses TRBV11-2 and TRBJ2-5, with 7 bases that match TRBD1. The clonotype was recovered from a boy between 10 and 17 years old in good health. Source material: blood. The CDR3 nucleotides read TGTGCCAGCAGCCACAAAGGGACAGAAGAGACCCAGTACTTC. Amino acid sequence: CASSHKGTEETQYF.